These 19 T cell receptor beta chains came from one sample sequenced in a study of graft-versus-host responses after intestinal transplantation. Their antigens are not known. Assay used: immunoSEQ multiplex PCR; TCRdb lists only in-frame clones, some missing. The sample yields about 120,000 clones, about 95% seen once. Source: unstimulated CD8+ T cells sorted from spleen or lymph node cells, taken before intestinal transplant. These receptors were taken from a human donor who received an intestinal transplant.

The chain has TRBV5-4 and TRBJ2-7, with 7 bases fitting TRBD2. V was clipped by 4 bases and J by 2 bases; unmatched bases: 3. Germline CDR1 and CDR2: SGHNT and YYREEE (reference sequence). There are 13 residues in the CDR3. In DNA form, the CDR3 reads TGTGCCAGCAGCCCCAGCGGGGCCTACGAGCAGTACTTC. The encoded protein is CASSPSGAYEQYF.

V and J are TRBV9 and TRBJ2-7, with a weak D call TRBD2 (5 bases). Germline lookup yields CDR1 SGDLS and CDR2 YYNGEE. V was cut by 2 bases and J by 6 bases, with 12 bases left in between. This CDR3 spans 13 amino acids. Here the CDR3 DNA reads TGTGCCAGCAGCGTTTCGGGGTCTGGCGAGCAGTACTTC. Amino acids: CASSVSGSGEQYF.

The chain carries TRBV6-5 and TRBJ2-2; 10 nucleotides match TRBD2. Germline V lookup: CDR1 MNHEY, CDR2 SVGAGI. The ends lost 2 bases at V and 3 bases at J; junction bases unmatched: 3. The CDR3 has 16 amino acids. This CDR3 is CASSYTSGTHTGELFF. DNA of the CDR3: TGTGCCAGCAGTTACACTAGCGGGACGCACACCGGGGAGCTGTTTTTT.

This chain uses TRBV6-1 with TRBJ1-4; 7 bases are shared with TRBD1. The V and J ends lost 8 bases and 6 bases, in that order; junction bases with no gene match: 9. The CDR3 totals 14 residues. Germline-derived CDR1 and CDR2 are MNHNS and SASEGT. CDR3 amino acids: CASRRDRADEKLFF. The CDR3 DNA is TGTGCCAGCCGAAGAGACAGGGCAGATGAAAAACTGTTTTTT.

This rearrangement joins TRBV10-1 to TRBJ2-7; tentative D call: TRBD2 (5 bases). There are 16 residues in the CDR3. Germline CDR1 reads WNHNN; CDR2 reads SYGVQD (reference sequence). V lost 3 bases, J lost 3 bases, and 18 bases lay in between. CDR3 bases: TGCGCCAGCAGTGAAATCGAAGGGCTAGCTTACTACGAGCAGTACTTC. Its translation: CASSEIEGLAYYEQYF.

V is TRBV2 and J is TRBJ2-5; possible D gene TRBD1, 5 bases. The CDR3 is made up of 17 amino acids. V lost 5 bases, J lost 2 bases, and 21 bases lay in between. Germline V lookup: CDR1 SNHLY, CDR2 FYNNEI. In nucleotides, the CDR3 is TGTGCCAGCAGTTTTTCACCATGGACCGACAGTCAAGAGACCCAGTACTTC. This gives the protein CASSFSPWTDSQETQYF.

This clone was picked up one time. CDR3 sequence (DNA): TGTGCCAGCAGCAGGGTGGGCACTGAAGCTTTCTTT. Translating it yields CASSRVGTEAFF. The genes are TRBV27 and TRBJ1-1, with a possible D match to TRBD1 (5 bases). V was trimmed by 6 bases and J by 4 bases, leaving 9 bases between them. Germline values: CDR1 MNHEY, CDR2 SMNVEV (reference sequence). The CDR3 length is 12 residues.

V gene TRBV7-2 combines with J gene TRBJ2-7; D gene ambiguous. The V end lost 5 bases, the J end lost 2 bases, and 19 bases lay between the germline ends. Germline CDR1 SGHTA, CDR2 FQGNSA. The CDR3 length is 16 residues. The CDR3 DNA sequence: TGTGCCAGCAGCGCCGTTCCAGGCGATGGGGCCTACGAGCAGTACTTC. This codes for CASSAVPGDGAYEQYF.

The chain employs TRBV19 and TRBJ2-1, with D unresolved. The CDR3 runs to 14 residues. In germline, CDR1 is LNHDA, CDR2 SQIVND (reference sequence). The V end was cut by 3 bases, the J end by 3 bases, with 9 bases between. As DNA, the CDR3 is TGTGCCAGTAGTATCGAACAGCTCTACAATGAGCAGTTCTTC. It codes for CASSIEQLYNEQFF.

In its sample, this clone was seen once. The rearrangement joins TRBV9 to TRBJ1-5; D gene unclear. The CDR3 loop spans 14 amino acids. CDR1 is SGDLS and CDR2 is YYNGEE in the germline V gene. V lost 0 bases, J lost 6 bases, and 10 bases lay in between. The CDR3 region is CASSVAGGSQPQHF. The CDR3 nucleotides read TGTGCCAGCAGCGTAGCAGGAGGGAGTCAGCCCCAGCATTTT.

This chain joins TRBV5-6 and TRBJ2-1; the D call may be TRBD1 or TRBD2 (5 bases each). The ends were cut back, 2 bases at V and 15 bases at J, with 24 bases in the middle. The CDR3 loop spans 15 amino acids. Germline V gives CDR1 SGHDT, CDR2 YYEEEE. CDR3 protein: CASSFGLVGPHLRFF. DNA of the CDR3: TGTGCCAGCAGCTTTGGATTAGTGGGACCCCATCTTCGGTTCTTC.

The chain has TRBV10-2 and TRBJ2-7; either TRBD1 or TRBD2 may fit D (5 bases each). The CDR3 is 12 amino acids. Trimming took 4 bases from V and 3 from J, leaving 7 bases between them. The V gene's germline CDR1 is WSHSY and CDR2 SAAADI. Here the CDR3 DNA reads TGCGCCAGCAGTGTGGGGGACTACGAGCAGTACTTC. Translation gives CASSVGDYEQYF.

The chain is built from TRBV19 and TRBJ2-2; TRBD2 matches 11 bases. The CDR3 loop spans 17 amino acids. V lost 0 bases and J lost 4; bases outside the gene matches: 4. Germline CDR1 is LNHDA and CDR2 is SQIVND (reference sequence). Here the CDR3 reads CASSIELAGAGTGELFF. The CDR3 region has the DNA TGTGCCAGTAGTATAGAACTAGCGGGAGCGGGCACCGGGGAGCTGTTTTTT.

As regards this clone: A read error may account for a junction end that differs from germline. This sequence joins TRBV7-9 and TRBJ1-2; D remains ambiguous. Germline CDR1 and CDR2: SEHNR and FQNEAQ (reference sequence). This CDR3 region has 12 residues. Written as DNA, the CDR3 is TGTGCCAGCAGCTTAATGAGAGGTGGCCACACCTTC. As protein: CASSLMRGGHTF.

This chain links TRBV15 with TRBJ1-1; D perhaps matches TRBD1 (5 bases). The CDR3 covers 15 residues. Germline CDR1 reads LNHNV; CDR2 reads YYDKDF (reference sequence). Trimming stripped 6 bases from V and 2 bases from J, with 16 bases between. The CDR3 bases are TGTGCCACCAGAACCCACACCGGGGGTAACACTGAAGCTTTCTTT. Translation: CATRTHTGGNTEAFF.

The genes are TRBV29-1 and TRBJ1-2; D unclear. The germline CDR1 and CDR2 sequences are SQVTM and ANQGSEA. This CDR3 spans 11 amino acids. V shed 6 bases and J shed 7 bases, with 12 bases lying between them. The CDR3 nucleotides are TGCAGCGTCTCAGACCGGGGTGGCTACACCTTC. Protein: CSVSDRGGYTF.

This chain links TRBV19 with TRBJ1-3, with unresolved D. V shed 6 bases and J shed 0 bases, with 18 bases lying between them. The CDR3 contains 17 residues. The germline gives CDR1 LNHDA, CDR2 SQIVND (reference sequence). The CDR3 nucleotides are TGTGCCAGTAGCGTATACGGGCTAGCAGACTCTGGAAACACCATATATTTT. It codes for CASSVYGLADSGNTIYF.

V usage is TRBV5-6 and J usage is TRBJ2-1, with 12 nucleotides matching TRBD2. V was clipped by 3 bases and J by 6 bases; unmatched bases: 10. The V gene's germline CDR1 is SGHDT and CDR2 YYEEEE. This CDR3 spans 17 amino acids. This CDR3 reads CASSYSGLAGKRNEQFF. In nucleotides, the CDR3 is TGTGCCAGCAGCTATTCAGGACTAGCGGGAAAACGCAATGAGCAGTTCTTC.

The CDR3 DNA reads as TGTGCCAGCACCCCCTTTAAGGGAGACTATGGCTACACCTTC. It translates to CASTPFKGDYGYTF. The J gene is TRBJ1-2, the V gene TRBV28; no clear D. The CDR3 extends over 14 amino acids. Trimming pared 7 bases from V and 3 bases from J, leaving 15 bases between. The germline V gene encodes CDR1 MDHEN and CDR2 SYDVKM.